This T cell receptor (beta chain) was identified during a study of blood T cells in healthy people across ages. Through a sample-barcoded 5' primer and a J-beta primer mix, a second PCR was run for roughly 6 to 11 cycles. TCRdb recomputed calls from the 5' RACE reads with MiXCR, one row per CDR3 protein. The repertoire consists of under 800,000 distinct CDR3 sequences, with roughly 21% occurring once and the leading ten covering 3.5% to 4%. The CDR3 is 13 residues long. From germline, CDR1 is SEHNR and CDR2 FQNEAQ (reference sequence). Between the trimmed V and J ends, which lost 3 bases and 8 bases, there was a span of 13 bases. Whole-study results and caveats: The long-lived group displayed more naive CD4+ cells, plus higher diversity, than the aged donors did.

This clonotype was recorded a few times. Its antigen remains unidentified. The V and J genes are TRBV7-9 and TRBJ1-2; the D gene is possibly TRBD1 (5 bases). Input material: blood. The origin of this receptor is a man aged 70 or older in good health. This CDR3 reads CASSFDSFDGYTF. CDR3 DNA: TGTGCCAGCAGCTTCGACAGTTTTGACGGCTACACCTTC.